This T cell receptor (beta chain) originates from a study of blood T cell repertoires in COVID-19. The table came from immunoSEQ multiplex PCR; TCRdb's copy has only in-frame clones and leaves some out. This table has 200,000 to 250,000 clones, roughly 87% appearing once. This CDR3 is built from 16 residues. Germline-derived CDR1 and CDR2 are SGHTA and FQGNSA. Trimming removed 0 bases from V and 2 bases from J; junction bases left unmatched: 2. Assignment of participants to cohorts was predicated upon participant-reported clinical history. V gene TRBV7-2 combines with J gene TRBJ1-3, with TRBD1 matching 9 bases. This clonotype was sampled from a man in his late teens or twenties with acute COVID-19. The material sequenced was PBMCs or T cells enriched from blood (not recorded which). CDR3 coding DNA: TGTGCCAGCAGCTTAGCACAGGGGGCTGCTGGAAACACCATATATTTT. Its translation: CASSLAQGAAGNTIYF.